Below, one T cell receptor beta chain is given with its context. Clones were sequenced by immunoSEQ multiplex PCR, and TCRdb holds only the in-frame ones, with some missing. The sample lists about 150,000 clones, about 80% seen once, with around 4.8% in the top ten. This record belongs to a study of blood T cell repertoires in COVID-19. Study as a whole: There were acute and convalescent COVID-19 samples, and they came from the United States, Italy and Spain.

The source material was peripheral blood. The clonotype was recovered from a human donor in a cohort sampled during active COVID-19.

CDR3 coding DNA: TGTGCCAGCAGCTTCACTAGATCGAACAATGAGCAGTTCTTC. Its protein product is CASSFTRSNNEQFF. V gene TRBV7-2 combines with J gene TRBJ2-1; perhaps TRBD2 as D (5 bases). The CDR3 has 14 amino acids. The germline CDR1 and CDR2 sequences are SGHTA and FQGNSA. Trimming pared 3 bases from V and 5 bases from J, leaving 11 bases between.